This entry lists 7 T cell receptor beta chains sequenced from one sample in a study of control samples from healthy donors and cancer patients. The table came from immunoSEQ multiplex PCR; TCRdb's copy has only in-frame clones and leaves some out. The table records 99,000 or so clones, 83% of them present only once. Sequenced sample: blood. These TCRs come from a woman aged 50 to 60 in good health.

The CDR3 region has the DNA TGCGCCAGCAGCCAAGAGAAACAGGGGATCGACACTGAAGCTTTCTTT. This sequence encodes CASSQEKQGIDTEAFF. This sequence joins TRBV4-3 and TRBJ1-1; 7 bases align to TRBD1. V was clipped by 0 bases and J by 3 bases; unmatched bases: 7. The CDR3 contains 16 residues. Germline V gene lookup returns CDR1 LGHNA and CDR2 YSLEER.

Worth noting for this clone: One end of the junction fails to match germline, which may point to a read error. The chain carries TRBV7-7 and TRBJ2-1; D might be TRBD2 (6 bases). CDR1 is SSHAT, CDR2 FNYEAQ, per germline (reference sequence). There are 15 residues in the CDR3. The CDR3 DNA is TGTGCTAGCAGCTTAGACTGGACTACTCACAATGAGCAGTTCTTC. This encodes CASSLDWTTHNEQFF.

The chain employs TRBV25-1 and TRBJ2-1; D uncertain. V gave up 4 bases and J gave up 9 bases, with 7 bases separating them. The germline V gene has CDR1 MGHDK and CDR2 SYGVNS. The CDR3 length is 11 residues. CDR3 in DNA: TGTGCCAGCAGTGGATGGGGTGAGCAGTTCTTC. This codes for CASSGWGEQFF.

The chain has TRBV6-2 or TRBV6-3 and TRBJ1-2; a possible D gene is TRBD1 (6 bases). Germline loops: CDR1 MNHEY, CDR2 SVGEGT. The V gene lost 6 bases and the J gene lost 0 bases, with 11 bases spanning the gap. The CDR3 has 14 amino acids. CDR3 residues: CASSLQGSNYGYTF. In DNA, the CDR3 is TGTGCCAGCAGCCTACAGGGATCTAACTATGGCTACACCTTC.

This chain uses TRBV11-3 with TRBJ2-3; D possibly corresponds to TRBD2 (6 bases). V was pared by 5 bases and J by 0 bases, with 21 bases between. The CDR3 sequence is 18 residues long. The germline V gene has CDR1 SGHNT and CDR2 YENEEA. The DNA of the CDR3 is TGTGCCAGCAGCGGTAGGGCTAGCGAACTCTGGAGCACAGATACGCAGTATTTT. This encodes CASSGRASELWSTDTQYF.

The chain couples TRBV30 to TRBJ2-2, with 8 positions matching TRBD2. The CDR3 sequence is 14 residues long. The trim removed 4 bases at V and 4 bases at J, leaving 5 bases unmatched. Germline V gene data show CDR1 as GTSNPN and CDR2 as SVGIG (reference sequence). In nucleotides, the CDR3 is TGTGCCTGGACGGTAGCGGGGAGCACCGGGGAGCTGTTTTTT. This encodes CAWTVAGSTGELFF.

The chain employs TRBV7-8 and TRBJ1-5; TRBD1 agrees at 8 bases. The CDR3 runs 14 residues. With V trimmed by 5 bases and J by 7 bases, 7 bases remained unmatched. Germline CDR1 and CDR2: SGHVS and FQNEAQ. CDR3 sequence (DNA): TGTGCCAGCAGCCGCGGGACAGGTGAACAGCCCCAGCATTTT. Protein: CASSRGTGEQPQHF.